This is a list of T cell receptor beta chains from one sample in a study of metastatic and nonmetastatic thyroid tumors. TCRdb called clones again from the PCR reads with MiXCR. The data hold some 25,000 clones, with roughly a fifth observed a single time. The specimen sequenced was blood. These receptors were collected from a female donor with papillary thyroid cancer or a benign thyroid nodule (not recorded which). Some clones in this sample may be carry-over from other donors' samples. CDR3s leave out the opening cysteine and the closing phenylalanine or tryptophan. Each record gives: CDR3 protein, V gene, J gene.

ASSRQGAEAF	TRBV11-2	TRBJ1-1
ASSPDRWTSGLISYEQY	TRBV6-5	TRBJ2-7
ASRLRAGGGTDTQY	TRBV3-1	TRBJ2-3
ASSLGGQSYNEQF	TRBV7-6	TRBJ2-1
ASSREPGLPLH	TRBV11-3	TRBJ1-6
SVSGRGATYEQY	TRBV20-1	TRBJ2-7
AGSLRGGNTESF	TRBV12-3/TRBV12-4	TRBJ1-1
ASSFDRNYEQY	TRBV5-1	TRBJ2-7
ASFPGVGIDNEQF	TRBV28	TRBJ2-1
ARSGPTGSGNGYT	TRBV25-1	TRBJ1-2
AISGEYGYT	TRBV10-3	TRBJ1-2
ASTTSRERGVREQY	TRBV25-1	TRBJ2-7
SAARTLYGYN	TRBV20-1	TRBJ1-2
SASGLRDRGTDTQY	TRBV20-1	TRBJ2-3
ASSLKGEGAYEQY	TRBV5-4	TRBJ2-7
ASSLGLARGYEQY	TRBV7-2	TRBJ2-7
ASSRRVLGEKLF	TRBV19	TRBJ1-4
ASSQEGEGGYSPLH	TRBV3-1	TRBJ1-6
AISEPGTEAF	TRBV10-3	TRBJ1-1
ASSYKVGSGANVLT	TRBV6-5	TRBJ2-6
ASSKGGAHYGYT	TRBV6-1	TRBJ1-2
ASRVRDPYGYT	TRBV28	TRBJ1-2
ASSKGQPSGNTIY	TRBV5-1	TRBJ1-3
ASSLDSFNQPQH	TRBV5-1	TRBJ1-5